The clone carrying this TCR beta chain showed up many times. The antigen is not known. V was trimmed by 0 bases and J by 0 bases, leaving 2 bases between them. This CDR3 spans 13 amino acids. Germline-derived CDR1 and CDR2 are SGHVS and FNYEAQ. For the diagnoses, clinical symptoms, serum thyroxine and TRAb, thyroid ultrasound and orbital computed tomography were used. This specimen belongs to a study of T cells in Graves' hyperthyroidism and ophthalmopathy. Study-wide background: Staff took peripheral blood when the initial diagnosis was made, before any treatment began. Study-level points and caveats: Most thyroid clonotypes expanded above 0.001 were also detected in blood.

Amplified TCR beta CDR3 regions came from RNA transcripts. During a first-round RT-PCR of the TCR CDR3, the HTBI primer set was used. TCRdb called the multiplex PCR reads again in MiXCR, with one record for every CDR3 protein. The sample carries about 380,000 distinct CDR3 sequences, approximately 12% recorded once. The specimen was blood. The chain combines TRBV7-6 with TRBJ2-5; no firm D call. The sequence was obtained from a man between 25 and 39 years old with Graves' hyperthyroidism that later progressed to Graves' ophthalmopathy. CDR3 in amino acids: CASSLADQETQYF. The CDR3 DNA sequence: TGTGCCAGCAGCTTAGCGGACCAAGAGACCCAGTACTTC.